These 5 T cell receptor beta chains were all obtained from the same sample, sequenced in a study of T cell repertoires in cytomegalovirus infection. TCRdb analysed the reads with MiXCR anew, one entry per CDR3 protein. The sample lists about 190,000 distinct CDR3 sequences; 28% were seen once. The sequencing sample was made of PBMCs. These TCRs come from a human donor in good health (CMV status not recorded). Some clones in this sample may be carry-over from other donors' samples.

There are a few counts of this clonotype. The gene calls are TRBV6-6 and TRBJ1-2, with 7 bases fitting TRBD1. V was pared by 11 bases and J by 2 bases, with 8 bases of the junction left unmatched. This CDR3 is 13 amino acids long. The V gene's germline CDR1 is MNHNY and CDR2 SVGAGI (reference sequence). In DNA form, the CDR3 reads TGTGCCTGCCTAGGGGACAGCAACTATGGCTACACCTTC. Translating it yields CACLGDSNYGYTF.

V and J are TRBV6-2 or TRBV6-3 and TRBJ1-1, with no clear D. Trimming removed 7 bases at V and 10 bases at J, with 13 bases between. Germline values: CDR1 MNHEY, CDR2 SVGEGT. This CDR3 comprises 11 residues. The chain's CDR3 is CASTDPLGAFF. CDR3 nucleotide sequence: TGTGCCAGCACCGACCCCCTGGGAGCTTTCTTT.

V is TRBV20-1 and J is TRBJ2-1; D uncertain. Germline CDR1 reads DFQATT; CDR2 reads SNEGSKA (reference sequence). The CDR3 runs to 11 residues. Between the trimmed V and J ends, which lost 0 bases and 12 bases, there was a span of 9 bases. The chain's CDR3 is CSARETAMQFF. CDR3 in DNA: TGCAGTGCTAGAGAAACAGCGATGCAGTTCTTC.

Points on this clonotype: A much larger clone lies a single base off, so this may be a read error. Without the conserved terminal phenylalanine or tryptophan, this CDR3 likely stems from a read error. The chain joins TRBV7-9 to TRBJ2-5; a weak D match, TRBD2 (5 bases). This CDR3 comprises 14 residues. Trimming shortened V by 1 base and J by 0 bases, and 6 bases separated the two germline ends. The germline CDR1 and CDR2 sequences are SEHNR and FQNEAQ (reference sequence). The CDR3 sequence is CASSLVRDQETQYY. Written as DNA, the CDR3 is TGTGCCAGCAGCTTAGTGAGGGACCAAGAGACCCAGTACTAC.

This clonotype was found a few times. This sequence joins TRBV6-1 and TRBJ1-1; 8 nucleotides match TRBD1. The J segment lost 5 bases and the V segment lost 6 bases, leaving 2 bases of the junction unmatched. Germline values: CDR1 MNHNS, CDR2 SASEGT. CDR3 length: 12 amino acids. The CDR3 is CASRDRETEAFF. The DNA for the CDR3 is TGTGCCAGCAGGGACAGGGAGACTGAAGCTTTCTTT.